This record looks at one T cell receptor (beta chain) sequence and its context. What it recognizes is unknown. Amplification used 60 Vbeta primers and 13 Jbeta primers. Generated by immunoSEQ multiplex PCR, the TCRdb table keeps only in-frame clones and is missing some. In the table there are fewer than 200,000 clones, over 75% of which are singletons. This record belongs to a study of cytomegalovirus exposure and HLA in healthy donors. Regarding the study as a whole: Some 16,000 TCR beta sequences were associated with HLA alleles at 0.05 false discovery rate in a later analysis.

The germline gives CDR1 SGHNT, CDR2 YYREEE (reference sequence). Trimming removed 0 bases from V and 8 bases from J; junction bases left unmatched: 4. The CDR3 is 15 residues long. This chain links TRBV5-4 with TRBJ1-6; TRBD1 agrees at 8 bases. The sequencing input was PBMCs. This TCR was sampled from a male donor in good health and CMV-seronegative. As DNA, the CDR3 is TGTGCCAGCAGCTTGGGGACAGGGAGGGATTCACCCCTCCACTTT. Translated: CASSLGTGRDSPLHF.